The TCR beta chain described here comes from a study of T cell responses to AZD1222 COVID-19 vaccine. Per germline, CDR1 SGHNT and CDR2 YYREEE (reference sequence). V lost 0 bases, J lost 4 bases, and 4 bases lay in between. This CDR3 has 12 residues. Libraries were prepared by immunoSEQ multiplex PCR; TCRdb keeps only in-frame clonotypes and omits some of them. The sample comprises about 110,000 clones, 85% to 90% of which are singletons, and about 4.8% rests with the top ten. Study outcomes and limitations: No repertoire was sampled before or during the peak T cell response, only after it.

This clone has just one count. Its antigen is not identified. The gene calls are TRBV5-4 and TRBJ2-5, with D uncertain. This sample comprised peripheral blood, obtained on day 0 of AZD1222 vaccination. The TCR sequence derives from an adult in good health. The CDR3 region has the DNA TGTGCCAGCAGCTTGGCAGGAGAGACCCAGTACTTC. This translates into CASSLAGETQYF.